Each of the 18 T cell receptor beta chains below was sequenced from the same sample in a study of blood T cell repertoires in COVID-19. Data came from immunoSEQ multiplex PCR; TCRdb stores just in-frame clones and leaves some out. The data show approximately 450,000 clones, around 89% seen once. Sequenced material: peripheral blood. The receptors shown here come from a woman aged 25 to 45 with acute or convalescent COVID-19.

The rearrangement links TRBV6-5 to TRBJ2-7, with D unresolved. The germline CDR1 and CDR2 sequences are MNHEY and SVGAGI. V dropped 0 bases and J dropped 1 base, with 10 bases sitting between them. The CDR3 length is 15 residues. The CDR3, as DNA: TGTGCCAGCAGTTACTCGAATGCGGCTTCCTACGAGCAGTACTTC. As protein: CASSYSNAASYEQYF.

This chain uses TRBV9 with TRBJ2-1; 8 nucleotides align to TRBD2. V lost 7 bases and J lost 1; bases outside the gene matches: 13. This CDR3 spans 17 amino acids. The V gene's germline CDR1 is SGDLS and CDR2 YYNGEE. The CDR3 reads CASAGGGTRKSYNEQFF. Written as DNA, the CDR3 is TGTGCCAGCGCTGGCGGGGGGACACGAAAATCCTACAATGAGCAGTTCTTC.

A single count supports this clone. The chain recombines TRBV5-1 with TRBJ1-2, with 12 bases aligning to TRBD1. Germline CDR1 SGHRS, CDR2 YFSETQ. The V and J ends lost 2 bases and 6 bases, in that order; junction bases with no gene match: 14. The CDR3 is 18 residues long. This CDR3 is CASSFYASGQGAVDGYTF. The CDR3 region has the DNA TGCGCCAGCAGCTTTTACGCCTCGGGACAGGGGGCTGTTGATGGCTACACCTTC.

This clone was counted many times. The rearrangement joins TRBV24-1 to TRBJ1-4, with D unclear. Germline V gene data show CDR1 as KGHDR and CDR2 as SFDVKD. V was cut by 3 bases and J by 4 bases, with 11 bases left in between. The CDR3 is made up of 15 amino acids. Here the CDR3 DNA reads TGTGCCACCAGTGATCCGAGGTCCCATAATGAAAAACTGTTTTTT. Protein: CATSDPRSHNEKLFF.

The genes are TRBV6-4 and TRBJ2-3; D possibly corresponds to TRBD2 (6 bases). Trimming cost V 4 bases and J 11 bases, with 10 bases left between them. Germline loops: CDR1 MRHNA, CDR2 SNTAGT. This CDR3 has 11 amino acids. DNA for the CDR3: TGTGCCAGCAGTGGTGTGGGGGGGCAGTATTTT. Protein sequence: CASSGVGGQYF.

The chain couples TRBV27 to TRBJ2-2; TRBD2 matches 11 bases. The CDR3 runs to 15 residues. Unmatched junction bases numbered 6, after V lost 8 bases and J lost 4 bases. The V gene's germline CDR1 is MNHEY and CDR2 SMNVEV (reference sequence). DNA of the CDR3: TGTGCCAGCCGTAGCGGGGGGGAGAGCACCGGGGAGCTGTTTTTT. Its protein product is CASRSGGESTGELFF.

The CDR3 DNA follows: TGCGCCAGCAGTGAGACTAGCGGACTTAGCACAGATACGCAGTATTTT. Translation: CASSETSGLSTDTQYF. The gene calls are TRBV10-1 and TRBJ2-3, with 8 bases aligning to TRBD2. The length of the CDR3 is 16 residues. Germline V gives CDR1 WNHNN, CDR2 SYGVQD (reference sequence). J was trimmed by 0 bases and V by 2 bases; bases with no gene match: 4.

V usage is TRBV11-2 and J usage is TRBJ2-7; 7 bases match TRBD1. This CDR3 is built from 13 residues. CDR1 SGHAT and CDR2 FQNNGV come from the germline V gene. V was pared by 6 bases and J by 2 bases, with 4 bases of the junction left unmatched. The CDR3 is CASSARGPYEQYF. The CDR3 DNA is TGTGCCAGCAGTGCTAGGGGGCCCTACGAGCAGTACTTC.

The J gene is TRBJ2-5, the V gene TRBV6-6; 8 bases match TRBD1. The CDR3 covers 13 residues. Germline trimming cut 6 bases from V and 7 bases from J; bases unmatched to any gene: 7. The germline gives CDR1 MNHNY, CDR2 SVGAGI (reference sequence). Here the CDR3 reads CASSQQGEGTQYF. In DNA, the CDR3 is TGTGCCAGCAGCCAACAGGGGGAAGGGACCCAGTACTTC.

This sequence joins TRBV19 and TRBJ1-6; 7 nucleotides match TRBD1. The CDR3 is made up of 14 amino acids. The V gene's germline CDR1 is LNHDA and CDR2 SQIVND (reference sequence). V lost 0 bases, J lost 10 bases, and 3 bases stayed unmatched. The CDR3 spells CASSIDLRGSPLHF. The CDR3 region has the DNA TGTGCCAGTAGTATAGATCTCAGGGGGTCACCCCTCCACTTT.

J is TRBJ1-1 and V is TRBV6-6, with TRBD1 as a possible D gene (5 bases). Germline V gene lookup returns CDR1 MNHNY and CDR2 SVGAGI (reference sequence). This CDR3 has 14 amino acids. Trimming stripped 0 bases from V and 4 bases from J, with 9 bases between. CDR3 loop: CASSYSGGGTEAFF. The CDR3 region has the DNA TGTGCCAGCAGTTACTCGGGGGGAGGCACTGAAGCTTTCTTT.

The CDR3 bases are TGTGCCAGTAGTGTGGCAGGGGGTTCCTATGGCTACACCTTC. Translated, it gives CASSVAGGSYGYTF. This rearrangement joins TRBV19 to TRBJ1-2, with TRBD1 matching 7 bases. Germline loops: CDR1 LNHDA, CDR2 SQIVND (reference sequence). The CDR3 runs 14 residues. With 5 bases clipped from V and 4 bases from J, the junction kept 7 bases outside the gene matches.

V usage is TRBV2 and J usage is TRBJ2-1, with D tentatively TRBD2 (6 bases). The germline V gene has CDR1 SNHLY and CDR2 FYNNEI. Trimming removed 5 bases from V and 0 bases from J, with 26 bases in between. This CDR3 is 20 amino acids long. CDR3: CASSLRADYRRPGSYNEQFF. The CDR3 DNA reads as TGTGCCAGCAGTTTGAGGGCGGACTACCGCCGGCCTGGCTCCTACAATGAGCAGTTCTTC.

This clone was seen only once. This chain joins TRBV4-1 and TRBJ2-7, with 8 bases that match TRBD2. This CDR3 has 15 amino acids. From germline, CDR1 is MGHRA and CDR2 YSYEKL. The J segment lost 3 bases and the V segment lost 0 bases, leaving 4 bases of the junction unmatched. The CDR3 here is CASSQEVAGFYEQYF. For the CDR3, the DNA is TGCGCCAGCAGCCAAGAGGTAGCGGGGTTCTACGAGCAGTACTTC.

The rearrangement joins TRBV7-6 to TRBJ2-6, with 10 positions matching TRBD1. This CDR3 spans 19 amino acids. Germline trimming cut 5 bases from V and 0 bases from J; bases unmatched to any gene: 10. Germline values: CDR1 SGHVS, CDR2 FNYEAQ. The CDR3 loop reads CASSLGGTGAHSGANVLTF. For the CDR3, the DNA is TGTGCCAGCAGCCTAGGAGGGACAGGGGCACACTCTGGGGCCAACGTCCTGACTTTC. Supplemented by reference TRBV7-6 and TRBJ2-6, the full variable domain reads GAGVSQSPRYKVTKRGQDVALRCDPISGHVSLYWYRQALGQGPEFLTYFNYEAQQDKSGLPNDRFSAERPEGSISTLTIQRTEQRDSAMYRCASSLGGTGAHSGANVLTFGAGSRLTVL.

CDR3 region: CSVYRVGEQFF. The CDR3 bases are TGCAGCGTTTACAGGGTTGGGGAGCAGTTCTTC. J is TRBJ2-1 and V is TRBV29-1, with D maybe TRBD1 (6 bases). Germline CDR1 reads SQVTM; CDR2 reads ANQGSEA. With 5 bases removed from V and 10 bases from J, the gap between germline ends came to 12 bases. This CDR3 has 11 amino acids.

V gene TRBV6-5 combines with J gene TRBJ2-3; 8 bases fit TRBD1. Germline CDR1 and CDR2: MNHEY and SVGAGI. With 4 bases clipped from V and 0 bases from J, the junction kept 6 bases outside the gene matches. CDR3 length: 16 amino acids. This chain's CDR3 is CASSFSWTGSTDTQYF. The CDR3 nucleotides read TGTGCCAGCAGTTTTTCCTGGACAGGGAGCACAGATACGCAGTATTTT.

This clone came up once. This chain links TRBV5-6 with TRBJ1-1, with 9 bases lining up with TRBD1. Germline CDR1 reads SGHDT; CDR2 reads YYEEEE. The CDR3 has 15 amino acids. Unmatched junction bases numbered 6, after V lost 4 bases and J lost 2 bases. The CDR3 sequence: CASSLRDRDNTEAFF. In nucleotides, the CDR3 is TGTGCCAGCAGCCTCCGGGACAGGGATAACACTGAAGCTTTCTTT.